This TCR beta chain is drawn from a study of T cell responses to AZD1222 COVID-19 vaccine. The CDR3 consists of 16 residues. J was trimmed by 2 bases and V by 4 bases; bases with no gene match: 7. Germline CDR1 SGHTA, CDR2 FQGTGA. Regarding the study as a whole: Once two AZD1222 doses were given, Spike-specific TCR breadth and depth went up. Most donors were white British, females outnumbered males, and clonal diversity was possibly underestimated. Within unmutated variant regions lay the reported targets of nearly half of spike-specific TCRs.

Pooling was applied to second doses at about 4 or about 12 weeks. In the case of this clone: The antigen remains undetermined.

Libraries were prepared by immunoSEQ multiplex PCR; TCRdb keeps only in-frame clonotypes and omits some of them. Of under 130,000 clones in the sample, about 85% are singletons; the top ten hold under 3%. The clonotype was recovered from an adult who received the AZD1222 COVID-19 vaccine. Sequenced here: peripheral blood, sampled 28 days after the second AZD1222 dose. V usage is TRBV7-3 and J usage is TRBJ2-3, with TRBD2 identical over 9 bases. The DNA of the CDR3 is TGTGCCAGCAGCTCCACTAGCGGGCCGCCCACAGATACGCAGTATTTT. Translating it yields CASSSTSGPPTDTQYF.